A single sample is the source of the 26 T cell receptor beta chains below, sequenced in a study of regulatory T cells in long-lasting Graves disease. The time point is: persistent/refractory GD, antithyroid drugs over 5 years with positive TRAb. Construction of the TCR library relied on RNA isolated from PBMCs. With iRepertoire HTBI primers and Arm-PCR of CDR3 regions, TCR beta libraries were built. TCRdb independently ran MiXCR on the multiplex PCR reads; one entry per CDR3 protein. The sample carries a few hundred thousand distinct CDR3 sequences, 23% recorded once. Sequenced here: peripheral blood mononuclear cells (PBMCs), sampled when the disease was refractory, from a patient treated with antithyroid drugs. These receptors were obtained from a female donor with Graves disease.

The chain employs TRBV5-5 and TRBJ2-7; a possible D gene is TRBD1 (6 bases). Germline V CDR1 and CDR2: SGHKS, YYEKEE (reference sequence). Trimming took off 3 bases at V and 2 bases at J, with 12 bases between the two ends. The CDR3 totals 14 residues. The CDR3 DNA reads as TGTGCCAGCAGCTCCCAGCAGGGGACCTACGAGCAGTACTTC. Encoded protein: CASSSQQGTYEQYF.

Points on this clonotype: This sequence may be a read error, since a much larger clone differs from it by one base. J is TRBJ2-7 and V is TRBV28, with D possibly TRBD1 on 6 matching bases. This CDR3 region has 13 residues. Germline values: CDR1 MDHEN, CDR2 SYDVKM. The chain's CDR3 is CASSWVGAYERYF. CDR3 nucleotide sequence: TGTGCCAGCAGTTGGGTGGGGGCCTACGAGCGGTACTTC.

The genes are TRBV19 and TRBJ1-1, with 7 bases fitting TRBD1. Germline loops: CDR1 LNHDA, CDR2 SQIVND (reference sequence). Trimming took 10 bases from V and 0 from J; bases not matched to a gene: 5. This CDR3 is 13 amino acids long. This CDR3 reads CATGTALNTEAFF. In DNA, the CDR3 is TGTGCCACCGGGACAGCACTGAACACTGAAGCTTTCTTT.

This clonotype was counted only a few times. The V and J genes are TRBV7-2 and TRBJ2-7, with 12 bases aligning to TRBD2. Germline loops: CDR1 SGHTA, CDR2 FQGNSA. V gave up 5 bases and J gave up 1 base; unmatched junction bases: 3. CDR3 length: 15 residues. The CDR3 bases are TGTGCCAGCAGCGTACTAGCGGGAGGATCCTACGAGCAGTACTTC. Amino acid sequence: CASSVLAGGSYEQYF.

The chain recombines TRBV29-1 with TRBJ1-5; no clear D. The CDR3 totals 12 residues. Trimming cost V 4 bases and J 2 bases, with 6 bases left between them. Germline V CDR1 and CDR2: SQVTM, ANQGSEA. Here the CDR3 reads CSVALGNQPQHF. The CDR3 DNA reads as TGCAGCGTTGCGTTGGGCAATCAGCCCCAGCATTTT.

This chain joins TRBV25-1 and TRBJ2-5; D is uncertain. The germline V and J ends were trimmed by 3 bases and 5 bases, with 19 bases remaining between them. Germline loops: CDR1 MGHDK, CDR2 SYGVNS. The CDR3 consists of 16 residues. CDR3 protein: CASSDSVEATWETQYF. CDR3 nucleotide sequence: TGTGCCAGCAGTGATTCGGTCGAGGCTACCTGGGAGACCCAGTACTTC.

This clonotype showed up just a few times. The chain employs TRBV29-1 and TRBJ2-7; TRBD1 matches 7 bases. The V gene's germline CDR1 is SQVTM and CDR2 ANQGSEA. V lost 7 bases, J lost 2 bases, and 11 bases stayed unmatched. CDR3 size: 14 residues. The CDR3 is CSARDRVETYEQYF. For the CDR3, the DNA is TGCAGCGCCCGAGACAGGGTCGAGACCTACGAGCAGTACTTC.

At least ten counts were recorded for this clonotype. The chain has TRBV6-1 and TRBJ2-7; TRBD1 agrees at 10 bases. V shed 0 bases, J shed 5 bases, and the junction held 4 bases outside the gene matches. Looked up from germline, CDR1 is MNHNS and CDR2 is SASEGT. The CDR3 runs to 15 residues. CDR3 in amino acids: CASSEAGTGDHEQYF. CDR3 in DNA: TGTGCCAGCAGTGAAGCGGGGACAGGGGACCACGAGCAGTACTTC.

This clonotype was seen repeatedly, ten times or more. The chain employs TRBV15 and TRBJ1-4, with no clear D. The CDR3 has 15 residues. V lost 5 bases and J 13 bases, leaving 23 bases between the germline ends. Germline assignment: CDR1 LNHNV and CDR2 YYDKDF (reference sequence). The CDR3 reads CATSGVEGTLKGLFF. The CDR3 DNA reads TGTGCCACCAGCGGGGTAGAGGGAACCCTGAAGGGACTGTTTTTT.

The chain has TRBV29-1 and TRBJ1-1; a weak D match, TRBD1 (5 bases). The V and J ends lost 4 bases and 1 base respectively, with 19 bases between them. The CDR3 is made up of 16 amino acids. Germline V gives CDR1 SQVTM, CDR2 ANQGSEA. The CDR3 bases are TGCAGCGTTGTCATCGCTGGCCTGGGGGGGAACACTGAAGCTTTCTTT. As protein: CSVVIAGLGGNTEAFF.

Worth noting for this clonotype: A read error may account for a junction end that differs from germline. The chain joins TRBV7-2 to TRBJ1-1; no clear D gene. The CDR3 runs 11 residues. Germline CDR1 SGHTA, CDR2 FQGNSA. The CDR3 region is CASSLNSEAFF. The CDR3 coding sequence is TGTGCCAGCAGCTTAAACAGTGAAGCTTTCTTT.

The V gene is TRBV11-3, the J gene TRBJ1-5; the D is unclear. Germline V gene data show CDR1 as SGHNT and CDR2 as YENEEA. This CDR3 is built from 17 residues. V dropped 5 bases and J dropped 5 bases, with 22 bases sitting between them. Here the CDR3 reads CASSQLGWRESDQPQHF. CDR3 sequence (DNA): TGTGCCAGCAGCCAGCTCGGGTGGAGAGAGTCGGATCAGCCCCAGCATTTT.

To note about this clonotype: This may stem from a read error, because a much larger clone lies one nucleotide away. This chain connects TRBV6-1 to TRBJ2-7, with TRBD2 matching over 14 bases. The length of the CDR3 is 14 residues. Germline lookup yields CDR1 MNHNS and CDR2 SASEGT. V was clipped by 7 bases and J by 4 bases; unmatched bases: 3. CDR3 in amino acids: CASMRTSGRYEQYF. The CDR3 DNA reads TGTGCCAGCATGCGGACTAGCGGGAGGTACGAGCAGTACTTC.

This sequence joins TRBV27 and TRBJ1-6; D gene ambiguous. The V gene's germline CDR1 is MNHEY and CDR2 SMNVEV (reference sequence). This CDR3 is 15 amino acids long. Deletions cut 5 bases from V and 4 bases from J, with 12 bases between. CDR3 nucleotide sequence: TGTGCCAGCAGTGAAAGGAACCAGTATAATTCACCCCTCCACTTT. Protein: CASSERNQYNSPLHF.

The V call is TRBV20-1, the J call TRBJ2-3; D is possibly TRBD2 (5 bases). The CDR3 length is 12 residues. Looked up from germline, CDR1 is DFQATT and CDR2 is SNEGSKA (reference sequence). Trimming cost V 1 base and J 5 bases, with 7 bases left between them. In DNA, the CDR3 is TGCAGTGCTAGAGGCGGGTTAGATACGCAGTATTTT. It is translated as CSARGGLDTQYF.

This clonotype was counted ten times or more. The chain recombines TRBV7-2 with TRBJ1-4; tentatively, D is TRBD1 (5 bases). The CDR3 spans 14 residues. V lost 5 bases to trimming and J lost 8 bases, with 15 bases between them. Germline assignment: CDR1 SGHTA and CDR2 FQGNSA. DNA of the CDR3: TGTGCCAGCAGCCCCCCCACCCCAGGGGAAAAACTGTTTTTT. It translates to CASSPPTPGEKLFF.

This clonotype came up a few times. The gene calls are TRBV7-9 and TRBJ1-2; unclear D gene. Trimming pared 2 bases from V and 4 bases from J, leaving 8 bases between. This CDR3 is 13 amino acids long. Germline assignment: CDR1 SEHNR and CDR2 FQNEAQ (reference sequence). CDR3 region: CASSLNPGYGYTF. DNA for the CDR3: TGTGCCAGCAGCTTAAACCCAGGCTATGGCTACACCTTC.

This clonotype has at least ten counts. The J gene is TRBJ1-1, the V gene TRBV10-3; D might be TRBD1 (5 bases). Per the germline V gene, CDR1 is ENHRY and CDR2 is SYGVKD. V was clipped by 10 bases and J by 0 bases, with 12 bases between them. The CDR3 length is 13 residues. CDR3 sequence: CASKGQMNTEAFF. DNA of the CDR3: TGTGCCAGCAAGGGGCAAATGAACACTGAAGCTTTCTTT.

About this clonotype itself: This may be a read error, as it is one base from a much larger clone. This chain connects TRBV7-2 to TRBJ2-7, with 11 bases matching TRBD2. This CDR3 spans 14 amino acids. Germline CDR1 SGHTA, CDR2 FQGNSA. The CDR3 DNA reads as TGTGCCGGCAGCCAGCTAGCGGGAGGAACCGAGCAGTACTTC. Protein: CAGSQLAGGTEQYF. Using reference TRBV7-2 and TRBJ2-7 for the parts outside the CDR3, the full variable domain is GAGVSQSPSNKVTEKGKDVELRCDPISGHTALYWYRQSLGQGLEFLIYFQGNSAPDKSGLPSDRFSAERTGGSVSTLTIQRTQQEDSAVYLCAGSQLAGGTEQYFGPGTRLTVT.

This clonotype was picked up many times. V is TRBV28 and J is TRBJ2-4, with 8 bases lining up with TRBD2. CDR3 size: 15 residues. Unmatched junction bases numbered 7, after V lost 6 bases and J lost 3 bases. Germline V CDR1 and CDR2: MDHEN, SYDVKM. The CDR3 nucleotides read TGTGCCAGCAGCCGGAGCGGGAGTGGCAAAAACATTCAGTACTTC. Translation: CASSRSGSGKNIQYF.

This clonotype was seen repeatedly, ten times or more. The rearrangement links TRBV7-3 to TRBJ1-1; maybe TRBD1 (5 bases). Germline lookup yields CDR1 SGHTA and CDR2 FQGTGA. Trimming shortened V by 5 bases and J by 1 base, and 20 bases separated the two germline ends. This CDR3 has 17 residues. The CDR3 DNA is TGTGCCAGCAGCCCTGAACCAGGGCCCCAGGGGAACACTGAAGCTTTCTTT. This encodes CASSPEPGPQGNTEAFF. The entire variable domain, with the rest obtained from reference TRBV7-3 and TRBJ1-1, is as follows: GAGVSQTPSNKVTEKGKYVELRCDPISGHTALYWYRQSLGQGPEFLIYFQGTGAADDSGLPNDRFFAVRPEGSVSTLKIQRTERGDSAVYLCASSPEPGPQGNTEAFFGQGTRLTVV.

The chain uses TRBV2 and TRBJ1-5; D gene ambiguous. Germline CDR1 SNHLY, CDR2 FYNNEI. The length of the CDR3 is 15 residues. The V gene lost 4 bases and the J gene lost 3 bases, with 13 bases spanning the gap. The CDR3 DNA reads TGTGCCAGCAGTGGAGCGCTACGGCACAATCAGCCCCAGCATTTT. It specifies CASSGALRHNQPQHF.

The chain joins TRBV10-3 to TRBJ1-5; the D gene is possibly TRBD1 (6 bases). The V end was cut by 10 bases, the J end by 3 bases, with 16 bases between. The CDR3 totals 14 residues. The germline CDR1 and CDR2 sequences are ENHRY and SYGVKD. CDR3 nucleotide sequence: TGTGCCACGACGGACAGACTAAACAATCAGCCCCAGCATTTT. It translates to CATTDRLNNQPQHF.

The chain employs TRBV6-2 or TRBV6-3 and TRBJ2-2; D may be TRBD2 (6 bases). Trimming took 0 bases from V and 4 from J, leaving 9 bases between them. The CDR3 is made up of 15 amino acids. CDR1 and CDR2 (germline): MNHEY, SVGEGT. The CDR3 coding sequence is TGTGCCAGCAGTTACTCGGGGGAGGCCACCGGGGAGCTGTTTTTT. It codes for CASSYSGEATGELFF.

J is TRBJ2-7 and V is TRBV20-1; D is uncertain. There are 11 residues in the CDR3. Per the germline V gene, CDR1 is DFQATT and CDR2 is SNEGSKA (reference sequence). Trimming pared 2 bases from V and 6 bases from J, leaving 8 bases between. The CDR3 sequence is CSARTIGEQYF. The CDR3 coding sequence is TGCAGTGCTAGAACTATTGGCGAGCAGTACTTC.

The genes are TRBV7-7 and TRBJ2-1; D not resolved. Trimming left V 4 bases short and J 6 bases short, with 13 bases between. There are 14 residues in the CDR3. The V gene's germline CDR1 is SSHAT and CDR2 FNYEAQ (reference sequence). The CDR3 reads CASSSGPPRNEQFF. In DNA, the CDR3 is TGTGCCAGCAGCTCGGGCCCCCCTCGCAATGAGCAGTTCTTC.